This TCR beta chain was sequenced in a study of blood T cells in healthy people across ages. This CDR3 has 15 amino acids. Germline trimming cut 1 base from V and 11 bases from J; bases unmatched to any gene: 10. The V gene's germline CDR1 is PRHDT and CDR2 FYEKMQ (reference sequence). The study drew donors from healthy Caucasian individuals in Russia aged roughly 6 to 100. As concerns this clonotype: Its antigen remains unidentified.

Primed by a sample-barcoded 5' primer and a J-beta primer mix, a second PCR proceeded for about 6 to 11 cycles. There were at least 2.5 million CDR3-containing paired-end reads obtained from each sample. From the 5' RACE reads, TCRdb called clonotypes with MiXCR, one entry per CDR3 protein. Of about 930,000 distinct CDR3 sequences in the sample, almost 30% were seen once. General study results and limits: Diversity was higher, and naive CD4+ cells more numerous, in long-lived donors than in aged donors.

Separately, the same data were catalogued under a study of T cells of mothers and their children. That report notes: Several million TCR beta reads per child versus over 10 million per mother.

The sequencing input was blood. The receptor comes from a woman aged 40 to 50 in good health. The chain has TRBV13 and TRBJ2-1, with 8 bases that match TRBD2. The CDR3 protein is CASSLVGGGPMQQFF. The CDR3 nucleotides are TGTGCCAGCAGCTTAGTTGGCGGGGGGCCAATGCAGCAGTTCTTC.